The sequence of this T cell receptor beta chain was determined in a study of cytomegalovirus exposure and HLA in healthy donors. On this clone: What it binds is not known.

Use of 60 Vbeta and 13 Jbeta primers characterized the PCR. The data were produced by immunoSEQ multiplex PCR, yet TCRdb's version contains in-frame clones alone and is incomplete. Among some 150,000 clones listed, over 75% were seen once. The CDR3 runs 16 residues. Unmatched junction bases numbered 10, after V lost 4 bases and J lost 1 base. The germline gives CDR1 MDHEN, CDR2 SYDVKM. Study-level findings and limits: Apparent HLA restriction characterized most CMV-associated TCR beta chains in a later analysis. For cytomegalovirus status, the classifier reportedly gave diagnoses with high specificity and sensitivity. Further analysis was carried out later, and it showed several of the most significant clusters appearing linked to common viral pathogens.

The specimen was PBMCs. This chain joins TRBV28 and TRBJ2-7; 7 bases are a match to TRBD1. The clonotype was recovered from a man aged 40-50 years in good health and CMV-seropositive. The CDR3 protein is CASSSPGQPQSYEQYF. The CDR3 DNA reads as TGTGCCAGCAGTTCACCGGGACAGCCTCAATCCTACGAGCAGTACTTC.